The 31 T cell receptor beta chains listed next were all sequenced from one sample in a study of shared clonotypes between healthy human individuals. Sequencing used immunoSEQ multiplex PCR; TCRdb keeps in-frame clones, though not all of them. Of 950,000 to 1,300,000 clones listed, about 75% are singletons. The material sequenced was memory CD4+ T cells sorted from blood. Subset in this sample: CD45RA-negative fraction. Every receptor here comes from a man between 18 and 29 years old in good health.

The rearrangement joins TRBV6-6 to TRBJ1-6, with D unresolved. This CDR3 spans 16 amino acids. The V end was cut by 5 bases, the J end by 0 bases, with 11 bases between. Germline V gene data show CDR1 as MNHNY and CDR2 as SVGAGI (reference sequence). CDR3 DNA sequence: TGTGCCAGCAGTACCCAGGAGAGCTCCTATAATTCACCCCTCCACTTT. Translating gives CASSTQESSYNSPLHF.

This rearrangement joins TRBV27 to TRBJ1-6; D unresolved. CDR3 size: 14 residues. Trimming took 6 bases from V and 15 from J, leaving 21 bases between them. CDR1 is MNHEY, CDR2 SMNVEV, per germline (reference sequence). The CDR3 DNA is TGTGCCAGCAGCTCAAACTCGGCGGTTGTGGACCTCCACTTT. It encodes CASSSNSAVVDLHF.

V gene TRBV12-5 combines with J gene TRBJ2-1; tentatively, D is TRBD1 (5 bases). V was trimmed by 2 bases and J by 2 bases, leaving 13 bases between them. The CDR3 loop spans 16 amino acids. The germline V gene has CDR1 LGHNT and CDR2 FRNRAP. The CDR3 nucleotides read TGTGCTAGTGGTTTGAAAAGAAGGGGCACCTACAATGAGCAGTTCTTC. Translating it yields CASGLKRRGTYNEQFF.

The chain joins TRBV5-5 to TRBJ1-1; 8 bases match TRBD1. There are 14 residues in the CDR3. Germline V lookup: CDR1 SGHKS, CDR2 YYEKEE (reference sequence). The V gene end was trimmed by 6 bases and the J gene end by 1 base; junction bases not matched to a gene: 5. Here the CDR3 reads CASTRTGTNTEAFF. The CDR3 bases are TGTGCCAGCACACGGACAGGGACGAACACTGAAGCTTTCTTT.

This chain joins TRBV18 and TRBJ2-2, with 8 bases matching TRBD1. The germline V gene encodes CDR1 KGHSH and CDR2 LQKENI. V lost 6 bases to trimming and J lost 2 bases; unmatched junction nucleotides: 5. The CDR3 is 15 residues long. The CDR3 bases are TGTGCCAGCTCCGTCGGACAGGGCAACACCGGGGAGCTGTTTTTT. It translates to CASSVGQGNTGELFF.

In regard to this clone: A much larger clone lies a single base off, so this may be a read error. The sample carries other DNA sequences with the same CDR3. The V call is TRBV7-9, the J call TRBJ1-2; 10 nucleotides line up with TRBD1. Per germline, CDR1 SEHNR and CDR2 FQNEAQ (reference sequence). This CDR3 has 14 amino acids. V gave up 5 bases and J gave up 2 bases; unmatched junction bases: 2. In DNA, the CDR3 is TGTGCCAGCAGCCCGGGACAGGGGAACTATGGCTACACCTTC. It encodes CASSPGQGNYGYTF.

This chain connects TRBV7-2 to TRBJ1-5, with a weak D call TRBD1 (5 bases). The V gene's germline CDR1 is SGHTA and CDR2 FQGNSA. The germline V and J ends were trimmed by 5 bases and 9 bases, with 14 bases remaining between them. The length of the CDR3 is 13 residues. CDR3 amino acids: CASSPLRDAPQHF. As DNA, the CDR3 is TGTGCCAGCAGCCCCCTCAGGGACGCGCCCCAGCATTTT. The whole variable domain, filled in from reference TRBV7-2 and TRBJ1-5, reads GAGVSQSPSNKVTEKGKDVELRCDPISGHTALYWYRQSLGQGLEFLIYFQGNSAPDKSGLPSDRFSAERTGGSVSTLTIQRTQQEDSAVYLCASSPLRDAPQHFGDGTRLSIL.

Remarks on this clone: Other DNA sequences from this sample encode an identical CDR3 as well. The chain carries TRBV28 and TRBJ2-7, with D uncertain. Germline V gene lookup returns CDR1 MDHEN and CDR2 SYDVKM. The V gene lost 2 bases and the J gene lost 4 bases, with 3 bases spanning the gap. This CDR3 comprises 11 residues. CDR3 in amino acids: CASSLGYEQYF. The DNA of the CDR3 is TGTGCCAGCAGTTTAGGGTACGAGCAGTACTTC.

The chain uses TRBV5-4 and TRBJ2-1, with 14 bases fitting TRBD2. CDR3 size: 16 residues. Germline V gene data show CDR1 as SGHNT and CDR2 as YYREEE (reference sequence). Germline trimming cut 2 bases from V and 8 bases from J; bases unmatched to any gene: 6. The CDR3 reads CASSFSGLAGVDEQFF. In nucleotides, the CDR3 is TGTGCCAGCAGCTTTTCGGGACTAGCGGGGGTTGATGAGCAGTTCTTC.

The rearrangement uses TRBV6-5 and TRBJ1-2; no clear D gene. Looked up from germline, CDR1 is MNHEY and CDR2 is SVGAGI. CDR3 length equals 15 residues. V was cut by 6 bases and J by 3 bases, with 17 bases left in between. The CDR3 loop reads CASSHATIPDYGYTF. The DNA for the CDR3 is TGTGCCAGCAGCCACGCTACAATACCAGACTATGGCTACACCTTC.

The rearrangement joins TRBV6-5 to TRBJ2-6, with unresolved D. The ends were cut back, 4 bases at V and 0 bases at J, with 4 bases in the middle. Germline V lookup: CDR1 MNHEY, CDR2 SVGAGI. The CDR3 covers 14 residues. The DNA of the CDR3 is TGTGCCAGCAGTTTCCTCTCTGGGGCCAACGTCCTGACTTTC. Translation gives CASSFLSGANVLTF.

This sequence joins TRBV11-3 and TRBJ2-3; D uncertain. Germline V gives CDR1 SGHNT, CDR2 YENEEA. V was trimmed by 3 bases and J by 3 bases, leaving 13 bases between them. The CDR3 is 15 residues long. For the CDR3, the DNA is TGTGCCAGCAGCTTCTCCCCTCAGCCAACAGATACGCAGTATTTT. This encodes CASSFSPQPTDTQYF.

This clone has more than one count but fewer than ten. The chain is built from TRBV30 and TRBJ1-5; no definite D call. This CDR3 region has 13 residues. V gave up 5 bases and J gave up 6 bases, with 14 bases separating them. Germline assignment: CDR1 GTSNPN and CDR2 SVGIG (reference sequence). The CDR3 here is CAWGRMVGQPQHF. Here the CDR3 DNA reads TGTGCCTGGGGTCGAATGGTGGGTCAGCCCCAGCATTTT.

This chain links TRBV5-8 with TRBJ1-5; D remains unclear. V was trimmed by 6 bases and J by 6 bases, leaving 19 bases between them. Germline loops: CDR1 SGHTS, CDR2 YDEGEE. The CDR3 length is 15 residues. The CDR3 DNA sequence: TGTGCCAGCACCATGGGTGGACCAGGCGGTCAGCCCCAGCATTTT. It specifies CASTMGGPGGQPQHF.

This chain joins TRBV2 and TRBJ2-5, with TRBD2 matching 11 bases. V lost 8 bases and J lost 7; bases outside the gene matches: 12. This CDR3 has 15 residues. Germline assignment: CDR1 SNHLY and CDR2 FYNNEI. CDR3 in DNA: TGTGCCAGCGGTGCCGGGACTAGCGGCCCAGCGACCCAGTACTTC. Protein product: CASGAGTSGPATQYF.

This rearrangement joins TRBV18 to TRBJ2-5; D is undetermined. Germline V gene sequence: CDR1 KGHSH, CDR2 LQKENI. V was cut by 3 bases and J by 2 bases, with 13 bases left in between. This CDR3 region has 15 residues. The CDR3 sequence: CASSPSYGDQETQYF. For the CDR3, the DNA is TGTGCCAGCTCACCTTCCTATGGGGATCAAGAGACCCAGTACTTC.

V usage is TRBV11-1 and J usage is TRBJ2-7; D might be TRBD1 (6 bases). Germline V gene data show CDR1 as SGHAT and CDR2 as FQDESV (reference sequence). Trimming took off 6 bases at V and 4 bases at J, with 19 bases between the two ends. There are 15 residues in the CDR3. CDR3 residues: CASSHTRKGGYEQYF. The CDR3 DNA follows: TGTGCCAGCAGTCACACCCGAAAAGGGGGATACGAGCAGTACTTC.

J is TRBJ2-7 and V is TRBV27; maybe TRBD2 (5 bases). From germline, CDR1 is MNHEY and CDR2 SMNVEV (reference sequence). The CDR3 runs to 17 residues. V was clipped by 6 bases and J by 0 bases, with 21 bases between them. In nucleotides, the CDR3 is TGTGCCAGCAGGCTAACCCGGGCGGAGGCGAGCTCCTACGAGCAGTACTTC. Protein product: CASRLTRAEASSYEQYF.

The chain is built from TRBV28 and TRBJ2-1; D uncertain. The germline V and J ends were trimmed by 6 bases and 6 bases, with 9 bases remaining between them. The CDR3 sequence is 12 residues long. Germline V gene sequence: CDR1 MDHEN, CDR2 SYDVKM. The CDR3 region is CASREGPNEQFF. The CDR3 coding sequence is TGTGCCAGCAGGGAAGGGCCCAATGAGCAGTTCTTC.

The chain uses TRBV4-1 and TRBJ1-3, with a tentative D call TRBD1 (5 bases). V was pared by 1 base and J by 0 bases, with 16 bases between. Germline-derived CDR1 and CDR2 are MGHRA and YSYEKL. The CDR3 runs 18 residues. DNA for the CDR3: TGCGCCAGCAGCCAAGGACCATTGGGACCGGGCTCTGGAAACACCATATATTTT. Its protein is CASSQGPLGPGSGNTIYF.

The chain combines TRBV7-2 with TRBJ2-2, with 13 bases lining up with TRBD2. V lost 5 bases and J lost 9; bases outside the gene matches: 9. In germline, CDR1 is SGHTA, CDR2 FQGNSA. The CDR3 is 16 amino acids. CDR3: CASSTRTSGGGRELFF. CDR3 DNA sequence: TGTGCCAGCAGCACCCGGACTAGCGGGGGCGGGCGGGAGCTGTTTTTT.

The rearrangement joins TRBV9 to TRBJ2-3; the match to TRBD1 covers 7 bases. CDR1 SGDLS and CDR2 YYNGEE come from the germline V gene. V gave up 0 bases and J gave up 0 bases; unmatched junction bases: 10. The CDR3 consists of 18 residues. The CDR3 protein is CASSVAGLQGSSTDTQYF. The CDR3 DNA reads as TGTGCCAGCAGCGTAGCTGGTTTACAGGGGTCTAGCACAGATACGCAGTATTTT.

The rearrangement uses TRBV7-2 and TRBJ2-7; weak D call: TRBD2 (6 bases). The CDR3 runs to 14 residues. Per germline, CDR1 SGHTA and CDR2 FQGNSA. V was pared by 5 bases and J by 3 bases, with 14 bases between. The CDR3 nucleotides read TGTGCCAGCAGCCAAACTTTGGGGGGCTACGAGCAGTACTTC. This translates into CASSQTLGGYEQYF.

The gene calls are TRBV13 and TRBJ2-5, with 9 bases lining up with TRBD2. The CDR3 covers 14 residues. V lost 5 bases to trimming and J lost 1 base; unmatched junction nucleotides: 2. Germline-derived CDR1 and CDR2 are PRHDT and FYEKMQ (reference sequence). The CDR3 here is CASSRTSVQETQYF. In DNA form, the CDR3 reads TGTGCCAGCAGCCGGACTAGCGTCCAAGAGACCCAGTACTTC.

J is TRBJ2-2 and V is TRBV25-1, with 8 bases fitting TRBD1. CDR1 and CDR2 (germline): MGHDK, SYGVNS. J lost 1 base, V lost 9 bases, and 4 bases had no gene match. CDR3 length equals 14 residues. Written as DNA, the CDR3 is TGTGCCAGTAACGGACAGGGGAACACCGGGGAGCTGTTTTTT. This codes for CASNGQGNTGELFF.

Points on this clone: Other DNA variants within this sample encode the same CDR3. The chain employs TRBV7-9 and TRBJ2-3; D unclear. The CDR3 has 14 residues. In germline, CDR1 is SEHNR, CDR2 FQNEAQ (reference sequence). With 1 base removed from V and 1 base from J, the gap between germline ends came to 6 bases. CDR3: CASSLDGGTDTQYF. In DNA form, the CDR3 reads TGTGCCAGCAGCTTAGATGGAGGCACAGATACGCAGTATTTT.

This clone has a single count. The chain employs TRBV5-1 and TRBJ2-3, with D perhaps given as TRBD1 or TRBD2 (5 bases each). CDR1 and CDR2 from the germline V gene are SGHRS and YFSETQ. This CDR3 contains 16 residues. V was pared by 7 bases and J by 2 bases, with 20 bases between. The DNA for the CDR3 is TGCGCCAGCCAAAAATGGGGGAGCGGAAACACAGATACGCAGTATTTT. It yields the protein CASQKWGSGNTDTQYF.

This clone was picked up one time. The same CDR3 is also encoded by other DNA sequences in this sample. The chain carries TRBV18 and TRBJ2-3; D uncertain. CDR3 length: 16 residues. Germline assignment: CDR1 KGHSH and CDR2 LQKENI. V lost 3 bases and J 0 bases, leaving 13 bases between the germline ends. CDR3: CASSPLGSSSTDTQYF. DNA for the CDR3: TGTGCCAGCTCACCTCTAGGTAGCTCTAGCACAGATACGCAGTATTTT.

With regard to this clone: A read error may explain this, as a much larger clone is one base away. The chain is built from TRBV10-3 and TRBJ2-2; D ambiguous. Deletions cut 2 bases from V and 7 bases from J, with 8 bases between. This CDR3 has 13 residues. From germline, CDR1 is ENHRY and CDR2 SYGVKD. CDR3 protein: CAISESAFGELFF. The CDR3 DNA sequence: TGTGCCATCAGTGAGAGTGCGTTCGGGGAGCTGTTTTTT.

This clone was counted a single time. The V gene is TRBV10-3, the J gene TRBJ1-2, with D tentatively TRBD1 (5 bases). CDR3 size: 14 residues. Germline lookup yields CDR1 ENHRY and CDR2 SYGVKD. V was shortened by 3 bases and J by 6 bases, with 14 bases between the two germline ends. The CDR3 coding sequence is TGTGCCATCAGTGATATCGCAGGGTTCAATGGCTACACCTTC. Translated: CAISDIAGFNGYTF.

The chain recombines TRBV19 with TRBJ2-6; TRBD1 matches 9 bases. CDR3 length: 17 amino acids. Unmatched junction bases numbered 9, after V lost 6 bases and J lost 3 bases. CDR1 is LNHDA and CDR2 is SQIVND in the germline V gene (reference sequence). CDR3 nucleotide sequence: TGTGCCAGTAGCCCGGGACAGGGTAGGGTTGGGGCCAACGTCCTGACTTTC. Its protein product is CASSPGQGRVGANVLTF.